The T cell receptor (beta chain) under discussion was sequenced for a study of T-cell reconstitution after alpha-beta-depleted transplantation in children. TCRbeta library construction was performed incorporating unique molecular identifiers. TCRdb recomputed calls from the PCR reads with MiXCR, one row per CDR3 protein. The data hold some 72,000 distinct CDR3 sequences, with 6% to 8.5% observed a single time. This clonotype was recorded many times. Per germline, CDR1 SGHRS and CDR2 YFSETQ. CDR3 size: 16 residues. With 0 bases removed from V and 2 bases from J, the gap between germline ends came to 12 bases.

The chain is built from TRBV5-1 and TRBJ2-1; D may be TRBD1 (6 bases). Material: PBMCs from the stem cell graft donor, obtained from the stem cell graft. This sequence originates from a human donor who donated a stem cell graft to a child with acute lymphoblastic leukemia. The DNA for the CDR3 is TGCGCCAGCAGCTTGGCCACGGGGACAACCTACAATGAGCAGTTCTTC. This gives the protein CASSLATGTTYNEQFF.